This T cell receptor (beta chain) was profiled in a study of T cells in Graves' hyperthyroidism and ophthalmopathy. Amplified regions were TCR beta CDR3 sequences from RNA transcripts. TCR CDR3 regions were first amplified by RT-PCR with HTBI primers. TCRdb reprocessed the multiplex PCR reads with MiXCR, giving one entry per CDR3 protein. The sample includes under 550,000 distinct CDR3 sequences, less than 20% of them seen just once. This CDR3 contains 14 residues. From germline, CDR1 is KGHSH and CDR2 LQKENI. V was cut by 6 bases and J by 1 base, with 12 bases left in between. The rearrangement joins TRBV18 to TRBJ2-5; D is ambiguous. The sample taken for sequencing was blood. This TCR came from a man aged 35-49 years with Graves' ophthalmopathy. The CDR3 here is CASSRNWGQETQYF. The CDR3, as DNA: TGTGCCAGCTCTCGAAACTGGGGCCAAGAGACCCAGTACTTC.